This entry lists 31 T cell receptor beta chains sequenced from one sample in a study of OX40 agonist ivuxolimab in advanced cancers. Assay: immunoSEQ multiplex PCR; the TCRdb copy retains only in-frame clones and omits some. The sample gives 42,000 or so clones, over 65% of which show up once; roughly 15% is in the top ten. The sequences come from CD4+ or CD8+ T cells sorted from blood, collected in a trial of the OX40 agonist ivuxolimab. The receptors were gathered from an adult with an advanced solid tumor such as melanoma, head and neck, liver or kidney cancer.

This clone was seen once. The chain is built from TRBV7-9 and TRBJ2-1; D is possibly TRBD1 (6 bases). Trimming removed 5 bases from V and 10 bases from J, with 9 bases in between. The V gene's germline CDR1 is SEHNR and CDR2 FQNEAQ (reference sequence). The CDR3 spans 11 residues. In DNA, the CDR3 is TGTGCCAGCAGCCCCGGGACAGAGCAGTTCTTC. Protein sequence: CASSPGTEQFF.

The rearrangement uses TRBV10-3 and TRBJ2-7; 9 bases line up with TRBD1. Germline V gene data show CDR1 as ENHRY and CDR2 as SYGVKD. The CDR3 is 14 amino acids. Trimming took 6 bases from V and 7 from J; bases not matched to a gene: 10. In DNA, the CDR3 is TGTGCCATCAGCAATCGGACAGGGGCGCGAGAGCAGTACTTC. This translates into CAISNRTGAREQYF.

The gene calls are TRBV19 and TRBJ2-5, with D perhaps assigned TRBD1 or TRBD2 (5 bases each). The germline V and J ends were trimmed by 5 bases and 3 bases, with 13 bases remaining between them. The CDR3 is 14 amino acids. Germline V lookup: CDR1 LNHDA, CDR2 SQIVND (reference sequence). The CDR3 region has the DNA TGTGCCAGTAGTGCACCGGGACGTGAAGAGACCCAGTACTTC. It is translated as CASSAPGREETQYF.

The rearrangement links TRBV27 to TRBJ2-2; maybe TRBD2 (6 bases). From germline, CDR1 is MNHEY and CDR2 SMNVEV (reference sequence). This CDR3 comprises 14 residues. V lost 6 bases, J lost 7 bases, and 15 bases lay in between. In DNA, the CDR3 is TGTGCCAGCAGCCCAATCGGCGGGAACGGGGAGCTGTTTTTT. Its protein product is CASSPIGGNGELFF.

J is TRBJ1-2 and V is TRBV4-1; perhaps TRBD1 as D (6 bases). The CDR3 loop spans 15 amino acids. The germline V gene has CDR1 MGHRA and CDR2 YSYEKL. V was pared by 0 bases and J by 8 bases, with 16 bases between. As DNA, the CDR3 is TGCGCCAGCAGCCAAGAGGGGGCAGGGCCCTCCGGCTACACCTTC. It is translated as CASSQEGAGPSGYTF.

The CDR3 is CASSLYLAGGRDTQYF. The DNA of the CDR3 is TGTGCCAGCAGTTTATACCTAGCGGGGGGCCGGGATACGCAGTATTTT. The rearrangement joins TRBV28 to TRBJ2-3, with 11 bases identical to TRBD2. Germline lookup yields CDR1 MDHEN and CDR2 SYDVKM. This CDR3 has 16 residues. The V gene end was trimmed by 1 base and the J gene end by 6 bases; junction bases not matched to a gene: 6.

The chain recombines TRBV27 with TRBJ2-3, with no clear D. The CDR3 covers 11 residues. V lost 6 bases and J 5 bases, leaving 6 bases between the germline ends. Looked up from germline, CDR1 is MNHEY and CDR2 is SMNVEV (reference sequence). The CDR3 spells CASRTGDTQYF. In nucleotides, the CDR3 is TGTGCCAGCAGGACCGGAGATACGCAGTATTTT.

CDR3 region: CASSFGTPQETQYF. DNA of the CDR3: TGTGCCAGCAGTTTCGGGACACCCCAAGAGACCCAGTACTTC. The chain recombines TRBV27 with TRBJ2-5; D is possibly TRBD1 (6 bases). From germline, CDR1 is MNHEY and CDR2 SMNVEV (reference sequence). CDR3 size: 14 residues. V was pared by 3 bases and J by 1 base, with 9 bases between.

The chain couples TRBV19 to TRBJ1-5; D uncertain. The CDR3 sequence is 14 residues long. V lost 6 bases and J lost 1, with 10 bases in between. Germline V gives CDR1 LNHDA, CDR2 SQIVND (reference sequence). The CDR3 protein is CASSLDRSNQPQHF. As DNA, the CDR3 is TGTGCCAGTAGCCTAGACCGAAGCAATCAGCCCCAGCATTTT.

This chain uses TRBV4-2 with TRBJ1-3; no definite D call. The CDR3 covers 17 residues. Trimming stripped 1 base from V and 0 bases from J, with 13 bases between. In germline, CDR1 is LGHNA, CDR2 YNFKEQ. The CDR3 DNA reads TGTGCCAGCAGCCAAGTTGGTATGGAAAGCTCTGGAAACACCATATATTTT. Translation gives CASSQVGMESSGNTIYF.

The chain joins TRBV19 to TRBJ2-2, with no clear D. The ends were cut back, 10 bases at V and 6 bases at J, with 12 bases in the middle. The CDR3 contains 12 residues. Germline CDR1 and CDR2: LNHDA and SQIVND (reference sequence). The CDR3: CATARVAGELFF. As DNA, the CDR3 is TGTGCCACCGCCCGGGTGGCCGGGGAGCTGTTTTTT. The full variable domain, its missing parts supplied by reference TRBV19 and TRBJ2-2, is DGGITQSPKYLFRKEGQNVTLSCEQNLNHDAMYWYRQDPGQGLRLIYYSQIVNDFQKGDIAEGYSVSREKKESFPLTVTSAQKNPTAFYLCATARVAGELFFGEGSRLTVL.

The J gene is TRBJ1-1, the V gene TRBV19; D is undetermined. The CDR3 has 14 residues. The V end was cut by 3 bases, the J end by 0 bases, with 8 bases between. The V gene's germline CDR1 is LNHDA and CDR2 SQIVND (reference sequence). CDR3 residues: CASSIRNLNTEAFF. CDR3 DNA: TGTGCCAGTAGTATCCGGAACCTGAACACTGAAGCTTTCTTT.

The rearrangement uses TRBV2 and TRBJ2-7, with D maybe TRBD2 (6 bases). The CDR3 is 14 amino acids. Trimming took 8 bases from V and 5 from J, leaving 19 bases between them. CDR1 SNHLY and CDR2 FYNNEI come from the germline V gene. The CDR3 DNA is TGTGCCAGCTGGGGACTGACCTTGGAGGACGAGCAGTACTTC. It translates to CASWGLTLEDEQYF.

The J gene is TRBJ1-6, the V gene TRBV6-5, with 7 nucleotides matching TRBD1. Germline V gives CDR1 MNHEY, CDR2 SVGAGI. With V trimmed by 4 bases and J by 7 bases, 7 bases remained unmatched. The CDR3 has 15 residues. CDR3: CASSSTGSRNSPLHF. The CDR3 bases are TGTGCCAGCAGTTCGACAGGGAGTAGGAATTCACCCCTCCACTTT.

This clone is labeled medium-sized. The chain uses TRBV29-1 and TRBJ2-7, with 9 bases that match TRBD1. The CDR3 extends over 13 amino acids. Germline V gives CDR1 SQVTM, CDR2 ANQGSEA. Germline trimming cut 6 bases from V and 3 bases from J; bases unmatched to any gene: 6. CDR3 protein: CSVASGQGYEQYF. The CDR3 DNA sequence: TGCAGCGTGGCCTCGGGACAGGGCTACGAGCAGTACTTC.

The chain is built from TRBV11-3 and TRBJ2-5, with TRBD2 matching 10 bases. V trimming: 3 bases; J trimming: 3 bases; junction bases outside the gene matches: 1. The germline gives CDR1 SGHNT, CDR2 YENEEA. This CDR3 region has 14 residues. DNA for the CDR3: TGTGCCAGCAGCTTCCTAGCGGGAGAAGAGACCCAGTACTTC. Translating gives CASSFLAGEETQYF.

The chain combines TRBV7-9 with TRBJ2-5; 8 bases match TRBD2. V gave up 1 base and J gave up 4 bases; unmatched junction bases: 5. CDR3 length equals 15 residues. Germline CDR1 SEHNR, CDR2 FQNEAQ (reference sequence). CDR3 protein: CASSLEAGVAETQYF. CDR3 bases: TGTGCCAGCAGCTTAGAAGCGGGAGTAGCAGAGACCCAGTACTTC.

The chain carries TRBV5-1 and TRBJ2-7; the match to TRBD1 covers 11 bases. Trimming cost V 6 bases and J 3 bases; bases outside gene matches: 11. From germline, CDR1 is SGHRS and CDR2 YFSETQ. The CDR3 is made up of 16 amino acids. DNA for the CDR3: TGCGCCAGCACCCAATTCGGACAGGGGGCCCTCTACGAGCAGTACTTC. This codes for CASTQFGQGALYEQYF.

The chain combines TRBV7-8 with TRBJ1-1; D is uncertain. The length of the CDR3 is 15 residues. V gave up 5 bases and J gave up 4 bases, with 17 bases separating them. The germline V gene has CDR1 SGHVS and CDR2 FQNEAQ. Here the CDR3 DNA reads TGTGCCAGCAGCCCTACCGGGAGGAGGAGCACTGAAGCTTTCTTT. Its protein is CASSPTGRRSTEAFF. The full variable domain, with the rest looked up from reference TRBV7-8 and TRBJ1-1, is GAGVSQSPRYKVAKRGQDVALRCDPISGHVSLFWYQQALGQGPEFLTYFQNEAQLDKSGLPSDRFFAERPEGSVSTLKIQRTQQEDSAVYLCASSPTGRRSTEAFFGQGTRLTVV.

The V and J genes are TRBV11-1 and TRBJ1-1, with no clear D. Deletions cut 4 bases from V and 1 base from J, with 10 bases between. The length of the CDR3 is 14 residues. CDR1 is SGHAT and CDR2 is FQDESV in the germline V gene (reference sequence). The chain's CDR3 is CASSSPTPNTEAFF. CDR3 bases: TGTGCCAGCAGCTCCCCGACACCGAACACTGAAGCTTTCTTT.

The gene calls are TRBV6-5 and TRBJ2-1; TRBD1 is a possible D gene (5 bases). V lost 2 bases to trimming and J lost 4 bases, with 12 bases between them. Germline V lookup: CDR1 MNHEY, CDR2 SVGAGI. This CDR3 region has 15 residues. DNA of the CDR3: TGTGCCAGCAGTTACACTGACAGTGTATACAATGAGCAGTTCTTC. Amino acid sequence: CASSYTDSVYNEQFF.

The chain has TRBV13 and TRBJ2-7; no clear D. Trimming cost V 0 bases and J 2 bases, with 8 bases left between them. This CDR3 comprises 14 residues. Per the germline V gene, CDR1 is PRHDT and CDR2 is FYEKMQ (reference sequence). CDR3 DNA: TGTGCCAGCAGCTTAGGGGCGGCCCCCTACGAGCAGTACTTC. Its protein product is CASSLGAAPYEQYF.

This chain uses TRBV7-6 with TRBJ2-5; D remains unclear. The CDR3 contains 17 residues. The germline V and J ends were trimmed by 3 bases and 3 bases, with 20 bases remaining between them. Germline assignment: CDR1 SGHVS and CDR2 FNYEAQ. The CDR3 coding sequence is TGTGCCAGCAGCTTCCCCCAATCCCTAGACTCGAAAGAGACCCAGTACTTC. It yields the protein CASSFPQSLDSKETQYF.

The V and J genes are TRBV2 and TRBJ2-3; TRBD1 aligns across 8 bases. Per germline, CDR1 SNHLY and CDR2 FYNNEI. This CDR3 has 15 amino acids. The junction had 9 bases not matched to a gene; V was cut back by 6 bases and J by 4 bases. CDR3 region: CASSNPGQEADTQYF. CDR3 in DNA: TGTGCCAGCAGCAATCCGGGACAGGAGGCAGATACGCAGTATTTT.

The J gene is TRBJ2-7, the V gene TRBV27, with D perhaps matching TRBD2 (7 bases). Germline V gene lookup returns CDR1 MNHEY and CDR2 SMNVEV (reference sequence). The CDR3 length is 14 residues. V was pared by 2 bases and J by 4 bases, with 12 bases between. The CDR3 is CASSLRGGLYEQYF. CDR3 DNA: TGTGCCAGCAGTTTAAGGGGGGGTCTTTACGAGCAGTACTTC.

J is TRBJ2-7 and V is TRBV19; possibly TRBD2 for D (5 bases). Trimming took 7 bases from V and 2 from J, leaving 27 bases between them. This CDR3 has 18 residues. The germline CDR1 and CDR2 sequences are LNHDA and SQIVND (reference sequence). DNA for the CDR3: TGTGCCAGTACTAAACCGCGGGTCTGGCAGAGTACAACCTACGAGCAGTACTTC. This sequence encodes CASTKPRVWQSTTYEQYF.

This clone was detected only a few times. The sample has other DNA sequences that encode this CDR3 too. This chain's CDR3 is CASSVGQGPNYGYTF. In DNA, the CDR3 is TGTGCCAGCAGTGTAGGACAGGGACCAAACTATGGCTACACCTTC. The rearrangement joins TRBV6-1 to TRBJ1-2; 8 nucleotides align to TRBD1. CDR3 length: 15 amino acids. The V and J ends lost 4 bases and 2 bases, in that order; junction bases with no gene match: 6. Per germline, CDR1 MNHNS and CDR2 SASEGT.

The chain recombines TRBV28 with TRBJ2-7; D not certain. This CDR3 is 13 amino acids long. V was pared by 2 bases and J by 1 base, with 6 bases between. CDR1 and CDR2 from the germline V gene are MDHEN and SYDVKM. CDR3 sequence: CASSLDTSYEQYF. In DNA form, the CDR3 reads TGTGCCAGCAGTTTAGACACTTCCTACGAGCAGTACTTC.

The chain recombines TRBV4-1 with TRBJ2-2, with 10 nucleotides matching TRBD2. V gave up 3 bases and J gave up 5 bases; unmatched junction bases: 6. The length of the CDR3 is 16 residues. Germline CDR1 reads MGHRA; CDR2 reads YSYEKL. The CDR3 coding sequence is TGCGCCAGCAGCCAGTCGGGACTAGCGCTTACCGGGGAGCTGTTTTTT. Translated: CASSQSGLALTGELFF.

Only a few counts were recorded for this clone. The chain links TRBV6-5 to TRBJ1-2; D ambiguous. V was trimmed by 0 bases and J by 2 bases, leaving 7 bases between them. The CDR3 consists of 14 residues. Germline V gene data show CDR1 as MNHEY and CDR2 as SVGAGI. As DNA, the CDR3 is TGTGCCAGCAGTTACTCATCACGGAACTATGGCTACACCTTC. It translates to CASSYSSRNYGYTF.

There are a few counts of this clone. The V gene is TRBV6-6, the J gene TRBJ1-1; no definite D call. Germline CDR1 is MNHNY and CDR2 is SVGAGI (reference sequence). V shed 5 bases and J shed 0 bases, with 4 bases lying between them. CDR3 size: 12 residues. CDR3 protein: CASSPMNTEAFF. CDR3 in DNA: TGTGCCAGCAGTCCGATGAACACTGAAGCTTTCTTT.